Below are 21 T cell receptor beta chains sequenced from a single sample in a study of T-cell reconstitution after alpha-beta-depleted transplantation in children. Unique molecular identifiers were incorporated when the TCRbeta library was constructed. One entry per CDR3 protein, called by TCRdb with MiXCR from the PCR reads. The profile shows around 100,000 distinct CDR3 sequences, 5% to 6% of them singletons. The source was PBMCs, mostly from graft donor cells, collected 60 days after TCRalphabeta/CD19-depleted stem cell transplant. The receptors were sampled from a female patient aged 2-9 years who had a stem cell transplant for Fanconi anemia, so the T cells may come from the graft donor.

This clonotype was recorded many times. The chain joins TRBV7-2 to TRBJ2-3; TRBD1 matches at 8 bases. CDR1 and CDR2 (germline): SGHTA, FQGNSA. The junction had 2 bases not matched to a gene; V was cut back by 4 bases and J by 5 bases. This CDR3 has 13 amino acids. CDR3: CASSSDRGDTQYF. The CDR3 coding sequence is TGTGCCAGCAGCTCAGACAGGGGAGATACGCAGTATTTT.

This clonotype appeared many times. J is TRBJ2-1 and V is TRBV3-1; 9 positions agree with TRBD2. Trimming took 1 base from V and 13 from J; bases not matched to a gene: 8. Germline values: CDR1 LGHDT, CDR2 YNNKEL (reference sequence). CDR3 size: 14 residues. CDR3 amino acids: CASSQVGAGGRQFF. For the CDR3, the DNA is TGTGCCAGCAGCCAAGTGGGAGCGGGAGGCCGCCAGTTCTTC.

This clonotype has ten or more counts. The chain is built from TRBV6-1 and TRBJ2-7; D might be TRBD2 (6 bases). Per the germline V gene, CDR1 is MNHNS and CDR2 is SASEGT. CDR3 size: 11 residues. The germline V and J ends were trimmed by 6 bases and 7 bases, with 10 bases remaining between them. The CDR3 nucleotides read TGTGCCAGCAGGGGCGCGGGGGAGCAGTACTTC. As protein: CASRGAGEQYF.

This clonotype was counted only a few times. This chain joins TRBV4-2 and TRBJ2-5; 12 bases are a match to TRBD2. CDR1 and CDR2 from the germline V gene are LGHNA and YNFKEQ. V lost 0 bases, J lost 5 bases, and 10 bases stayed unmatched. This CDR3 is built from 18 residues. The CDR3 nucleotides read TGTGCCAGCAGCCAAGATAGGCGACTAGCGGGAGTAAGGGAGACCCAGTACTTC. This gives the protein CASSQDRRLAGVRETQYF.

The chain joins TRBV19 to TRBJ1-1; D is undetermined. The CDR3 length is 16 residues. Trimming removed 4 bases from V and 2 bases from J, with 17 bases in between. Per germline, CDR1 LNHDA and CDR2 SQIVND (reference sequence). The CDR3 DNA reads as TGTGCCAGTAGTAAGGGTAATGGGCCCTTCAACACTGAAGCTTTCTTT. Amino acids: CASSKGNGPFNTEAFF.

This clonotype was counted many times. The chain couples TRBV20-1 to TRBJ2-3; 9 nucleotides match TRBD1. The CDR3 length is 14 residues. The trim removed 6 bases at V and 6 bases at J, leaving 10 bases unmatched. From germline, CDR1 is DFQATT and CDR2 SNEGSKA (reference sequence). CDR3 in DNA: TGCAGTGCCTCACAGGGGGCGATTGGGGATACGCAGTATTTT. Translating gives CSASQGAIGDTQYF.

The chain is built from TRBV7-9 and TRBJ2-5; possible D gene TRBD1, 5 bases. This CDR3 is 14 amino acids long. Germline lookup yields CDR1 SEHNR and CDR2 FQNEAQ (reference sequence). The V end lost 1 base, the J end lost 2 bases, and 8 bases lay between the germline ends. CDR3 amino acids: CASSLEDRQETQYF. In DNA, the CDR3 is TGTGCCAGCAGCTTAGAAGACAGACAAGAGACCCAGTACTTC.

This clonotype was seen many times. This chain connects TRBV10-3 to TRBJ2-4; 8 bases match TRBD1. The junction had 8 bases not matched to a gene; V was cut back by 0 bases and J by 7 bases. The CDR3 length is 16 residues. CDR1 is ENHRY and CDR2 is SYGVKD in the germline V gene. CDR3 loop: CAISESMETGVNIQYF. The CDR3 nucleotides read TGTGCCATCAGTGAGTCGATGGAGACAGGGGTGAACATTCAGTACTTC.

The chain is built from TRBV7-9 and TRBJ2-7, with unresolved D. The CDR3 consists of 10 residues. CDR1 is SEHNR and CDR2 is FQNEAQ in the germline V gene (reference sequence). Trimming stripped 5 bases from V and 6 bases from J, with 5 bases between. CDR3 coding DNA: TGTGCCAGCAGCGGAGTCGAGCAGTACTTC. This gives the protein CASSGVEQYF.

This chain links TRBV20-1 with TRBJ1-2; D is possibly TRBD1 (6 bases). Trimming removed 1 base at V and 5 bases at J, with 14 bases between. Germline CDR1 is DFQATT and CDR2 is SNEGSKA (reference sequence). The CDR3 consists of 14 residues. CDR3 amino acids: CSARVGQPFYGYTF. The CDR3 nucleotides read TGCAGTGCTAGAGTAGGACAGCCCTTTTATGGCTACACCTTC.

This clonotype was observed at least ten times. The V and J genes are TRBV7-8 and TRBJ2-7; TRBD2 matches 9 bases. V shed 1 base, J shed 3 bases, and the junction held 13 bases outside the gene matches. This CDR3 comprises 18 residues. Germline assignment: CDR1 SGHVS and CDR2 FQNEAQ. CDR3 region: CASSLVAGGGMFRYEQYF. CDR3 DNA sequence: TGTGCCAGCAGCTTAGTCGCGGGGGGGGGAATGTTTCGCTACGAGCAGTACTTC.

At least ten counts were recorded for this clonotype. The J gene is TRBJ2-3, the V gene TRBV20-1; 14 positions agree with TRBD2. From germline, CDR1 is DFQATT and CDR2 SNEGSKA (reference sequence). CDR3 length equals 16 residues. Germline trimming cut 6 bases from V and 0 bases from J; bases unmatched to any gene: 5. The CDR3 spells CSAGTSGRSSTDTQYF. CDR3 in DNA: TGCAGTGCCGGGACTAGCGGGAGATCGAGCACAGATACGCAGTATTTT.

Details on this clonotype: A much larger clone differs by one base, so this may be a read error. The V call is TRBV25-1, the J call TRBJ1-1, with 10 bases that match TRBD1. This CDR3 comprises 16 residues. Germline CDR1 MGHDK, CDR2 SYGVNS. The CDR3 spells CASSDPPGQGNTKAFF. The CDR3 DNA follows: TGTGCCAGCAGTGATCCTCCGGGACAGGGGAACACTAAAGCTTTCTTT.

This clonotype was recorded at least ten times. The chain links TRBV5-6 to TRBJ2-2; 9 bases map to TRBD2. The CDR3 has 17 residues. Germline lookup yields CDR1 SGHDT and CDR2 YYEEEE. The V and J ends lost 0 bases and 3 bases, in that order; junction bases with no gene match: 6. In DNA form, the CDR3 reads TGTGCCAGCAGCTTGGTTTCTCTAGCGGGGCACACCGGGGAGCTGTTTTTT. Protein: CASSLVSLAGHTGELFF.

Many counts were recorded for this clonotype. The CDR3 DNA reads TGTGCCAGCAGTTTAACTGGGAGGGGGGGCTCCTACGAGCAGTACTTC. It specifies CASSLTGRGGSYEQYF. The rearrangement links TRBV12-3 or TRBV12-4 to TRBJ2-7; the D gene is possibly TRBD2 (7 bases). The CDR3 is made up of 16 amino acids. The V gene lost 2 bases and the J gene lost 0 bases, with 14 bases spanning the gap.

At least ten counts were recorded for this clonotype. CDR3 coding DNA: TGCAGTGCGTCGATTAGCGGGGGTCGCACCGGGGAGCTGTTTTTT. Amino acid sequence: CSASISGGRTGELFF. V usage is TRBV20-1 and J usage is TRBJ2-2; 9 nucleotides agree with TRBD2. CDR1 and CDR2 (germline): DFQATT, SNEGSKA (reference sequence). Germline trimming cut 6 bases from V and 4 bases from J; bases unmatched to any gene: 9. The CDR3 is made up of 15 amino acids.

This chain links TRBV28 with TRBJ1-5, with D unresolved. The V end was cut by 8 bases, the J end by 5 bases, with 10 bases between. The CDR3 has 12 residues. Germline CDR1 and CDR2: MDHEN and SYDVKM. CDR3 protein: CASSSGDQPQHF. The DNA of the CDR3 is TGTGCCAGCTCCTCAGGCGATCAGCCCCAGCATTTT.

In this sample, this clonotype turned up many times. The CDR3: CASSLGSITDTQYF. The DNA of the CDR3 is TGTGCCAGCAGCTTAGGGAGTATCACAGATACGCAGTATTTT. This rearrangement joins TRBV13 to TRBJ2-3; D gene unclear. The CDR3 covers 14 residues. The V end lost 0 bases, the J end lost 2 bases, and 6 bases lay between the germline ends. CDR1 is PRHDT, CDR2 FYEKMQ, per germline (reference sequence).

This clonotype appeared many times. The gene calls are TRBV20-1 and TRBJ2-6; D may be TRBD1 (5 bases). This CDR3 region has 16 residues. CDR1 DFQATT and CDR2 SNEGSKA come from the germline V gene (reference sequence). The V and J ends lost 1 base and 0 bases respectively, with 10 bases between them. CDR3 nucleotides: TGCAGTGCTAGAGGGGGCGGTAACTCTGGGGCCAACGTCCTGACTTTC. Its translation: CSARGGGNSGANVLTF.

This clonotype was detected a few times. CDR3 DNA: TGTGCCATCAGGTCGAGCGGGAACACAGATACGCAGTATTTT. Its protein is CAIRSSGNTDTQYF. The J gene is TRBJ2-3, the V gene TRBV10-3; TRBD2 aligns across 7 bases. In germline, CDR1 is ENHRY, CDR2 SYGVKD. V lost 6 bases, J lost 2 bases, and 5 bases stayed unmatched. The CDR3 extends over 14 amino acids.

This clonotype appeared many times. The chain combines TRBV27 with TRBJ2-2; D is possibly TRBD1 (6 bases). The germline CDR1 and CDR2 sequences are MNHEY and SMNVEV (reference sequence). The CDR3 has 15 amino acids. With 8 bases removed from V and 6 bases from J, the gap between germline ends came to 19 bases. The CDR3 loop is CASGNLGGNSGELFF. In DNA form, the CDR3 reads TGTGCCAGCGGAAACCTAGGGGGTAACTCCGGGGAGCTGTTTTTT.